These T cell receptor beta chains were read from a single sample in a study of yellow fever vaccine responses in identical twins. One entry per CDR3 protein, called by TCRdb with MiXCR from the RT-PCR reads. The profile covers 5,500 to 6,500 distinct CDR3 sequences, with over 60% appearing a single time and more than 4% taken by the ten largest. Sequences were derived from T cells from blood (PBMCs), unsorted or a sorted subset (not recorded which), sampled before or after yellow fever vaccination (not recorded which). These receptors all come from a young woman who received the yellow fever vaccine. CDR3s include the opening cysteine and the closing phenylalanine or tryptophan. A D gene is named only where the DNA matches it firmly. Size values are once, few and many counts, or a class for expanded clones, and some rows have none.

v_gene	j_gene	d_gene	abundance	CDR3nt	CDR3aa
TRBV24-1	TRBJ2-1	NA	NA	TGTGCCACCAGTGCCCTGAGCTCCTACAATGAGCAGTTCTTC	CATSALSSYNEQFF
TRBV18	TRBJ2-1	TRBD1	NA	TGTGCCAGCTCACCACCGACAGGGGCGGGGATCAATGAGCAGTTCTTC	CASSPPTGAGINEQFF
TRBV24-1	TRBJ2-7	NA	NA	TGTGCCACCAGTGATTCAGAGCTCTACGAGCAGTACTTC	CATSDSELYEQYF
TRBV7-9	TRBJ2-5	NA	NA	TGTGCCAGCAGCTTACCAGGGCAAGAGACCCAGTACTTC	CASSLPGQETQYF
TRBV29-1	TRBJ1-1	TRBD1	NA	TGCAGCGTTGCACCAGGGGGCGTGAACACTGAAGCTTTCTTT	CSVAPGGVNTEAFF
TRBV3-1	TRBJ1-2	NA	NA	TGTGCCAGCAGCCCCAAGGTCGATTATGGCTACACCTTC	CASSPKVDYGYTF
TRBV19	TRBJ2-7	TRBD1	NA	TGTGCCAGTAGTACCCTGACAGGGGAAGAGTACGAGCAGTACTTC	CASSTLTGEEYEQYF
TRBV11-1	TRBJ1-1	NA	few	TGTGCCAGCAGCTCGACCACACTGAACACTGAAGCTTTCTTT	CASSSTTLNTEAFF
TRBV4-1	TRBJ2-2	NA	NA	TGCGCCAGCAGCCAAGTCATGGTCGGAAACACCGGGGAGCTGTTTTTT	CASSQVMVGNTGELFF
TRBV4-2	TRBJ1-5	TRBD1	NA	TGTGCCAGCAGCCAAGAACGGGGACAGCCTAATCAGCCCCAGCATTTT	CASSQERGQPNQPQHF
TRBV27	TRBJ2-3	NA	NA	TGTGCCAGCAGTTTCGGCAGGATCGGAGATACGCAGTATTTT	CASSFGRIGDTQYF
TRBV6-1	TRBJ2-2	TRBD1	NA	TGTGCCAGCAGAGCCGGGACAGGGTTGGGCACCGGGGAGCTGTTTTTT	CASRAGTGLGTGELFF
TRBV13	TRBJ2-6	NA	NA	TGTGCCAGCAGCCCTTTTACTAGCTCCGGGGCCAACGTCCTGACTTTC	CASSPFTSSGANVLTF
TRBV20-1	TRBJ2-3	TRBD2	NA	TGCAGTGCTAGAGAGAGACTAGCGGGAGGTACTCAGTATTTT	CSARERLAGGTQYF
TRBV29-1	TRBJ2-5	NA	once	TGCAGTGTAAAGACATTCGAGAAAGAGACCCAGTACTTC	CSVKTFEKETQYF
TRBV6-5	TRBJ1-1	NA	NA	TGTGCCAGCAGTTACTCGAGCAGGGGGAACACTGAAGCTTTCTTT	CASSYSSRGNTEAFF
TRBV18	TRBJ2-3	NA	NA	TGTGCCAGCTCACCCCCTAGCACAGATACGCAGTATTTT	CASSPPSTDTQYF
TRBV10-3	TRBJ1-2	NA	few	TGTGCCATCAGTCCAGGGCCCAGCTATGGCTACACCTTC	CAISPGPSYGYTF
TRBV7-3	TRBJ1-6	NA	NA	TGTGCCAGCAGCTTGACAGCAATGAATTCACCCCTCCACTTT	CASSLTAMNSPLHF
TRBV5-1	TRBJ2-1	TRBD1	NA	TGCGCCAGCAGCTTAACCCAGGGGGCTTACAATGAGCAGTTCTTC	CASSLTQGAYNEQFF
TRBV5-5	TRBJ1-5	NA	few	TGTGCCAGCAGCTTAGGCCCAGATCAGCCCCAGCATTTT	CASSLGPDQPQHF
TRBV11-3	TRBJ2-4	NA	NA	TGTGCCAGCAGCTTAGAGGACGCTAGCATTCAGTACTTC	CASSLEDASIQYF
TRBV4-3	TRBJ1-6	TRBD1	once	TGCGCCAGCAGCCAGGAAGACAGGGGGAGTTCACCCCTCCACTTT	CASSQEDRGSSPLHF
TRBV13	TRBJ2-1	TRBD2	NA	TGTGCCAGCAGCAGACTAGCGGTCAATGAGCAGTTCTTC	CASSRLAVNEQFF
TRBV7-9	TRBJ2-7	NA	NA	TGTGCCAGCAGCCCCCCGGACCGGAATTACGAGCAGTACTTC	CASSPPDRNYEQYF
TRBV18	TRBJ1-5	NA	few	TGTGCCAGCTCACCACAGCCCCGCTTCCCCCAGCATTTT	CASSPQPRFPQHF
TRBV23-1	TRBJ2-7	TRBD1	few	TGCGCCAGCAGTCAATCGAGGGGACAGGGAGCGTACGAGCAGTACTTC	CASSQSRGQGAYEQYF
TRBV19	TRBJ2-7	NA	few	TGTGCCAGTAGTGAGAGTACCTACGAGCAGTACTTC	CASSESTYEQYF
TRBV18	TRBJ1-1	NA	NA	TGTGCCAGCTCACAAGTAGGGGGCACTGAAGCTTTCTTT	CASSQVGGTEAFF
TRBV5-1	TRBJ2-7	NA	NA	TGCGCCAGCAGCTTAATGGGCCACCCGCAGTACTTC	CASSLMGHPQYF
TRBV7-3	TRBJ2-1	TRBD2	NA	TGTGCCAGTTCATTCGGGGGGGGGAATGAGCAGTTCTTC	CASSFGGGNEQFF
TRBV5-4	TRBJ2-1	NA	NA	TGTGCCAGCAGCTTGGCAGAGACCCATGAGCAGTTCTTC	CASSLAETHEQFF
TRBV28	TRBJ2-4	NA	NA	TGTGCCAGCACCGATGGGGGGAAGGTAGCCAAAAACATTCAGTACTTC	CASTDGGKVAKNIQYF
TRBV12-3/TRBV12-4	TRBJ2-2	NA	few	TGTGCCAGCAGTTTAGGAGGGGCTTTGCCCGGGGAGCTGTTTTTT	CASSLGGALPGELFF
TRBV5-5	TRBJ2-7	NA	NA	TGTGCCAGCAGTTTCGGGTCTCTCTCCTACGAGCAGTACTTC	CASSFGSLSYEQYF
TRBV15	TRBJ2-1	NA	NA	TGTGCCACCAGCAATGGAGACTCCCATGAGCAGTTCTTC	CATSNGDSHEQFF
TRBV29-1	TRBJ2-1	NA	NA	TGCAGCGTTGTCATCAATGAGCAGTTCTTC	CSVVINEQFF
TRBV2	TRBJ2-1	TRBD2	few	TGTGCCAGCAGTCGACTAGCGGGGTTGACCTACAATGAGCAGTTCTTC	CASSRLAGLTYNEQFF
TRBV7-2	TRBJ2-7	NA	few	TGTGCCAGCAGCTTAGCCTCGCGGCACCTATACGAGCAGTACTTC	CASSLASRHLYEQYF
TRBV29-1	TRBJ2-5	TRBD1	NA	TGCAGCGTTGAAGGGGGACAGCAGTACCAAGAGACCCAGTACTTC	CSVEGGQQYQETQYF
TRBV7-3	TRBJ1-1	NA	NA	TGTGCCAGCAGCTTAATATTGAACACTGAAGCTTTCTTT	CASSLILNTEAFF
TRBV6-1	TRBJ2-2	TRBD2	NA	TGTGCCACCTTCCTAAGCGGGAGGGTCACCGGGGAGCTGTTTTTT	CATFLSGRVTGELFF
TRBV15	TRBJ2-7	NA	NA	TGTGCCACCAGCGGACAGAGTTACGAGCAGTACTTC	CATSGQSYEQYF
TRBV7-6	TRBJ1-1	NA	NA	TGTGCCAGCAGGGGGCTGAGCACTGAAGCTTTCTTT	CASRGLSTEAFF
TRBV5-5	TRBJ1-5	NA	NA	TGTGCCAGCAGCTTGGCCAACAATCAGCCCCAGCATTTT	CASSLANNQPQHF
TRBV11-2	TRBJ2-5	NA	NA	TGTGCCAGCAGCTTCCCCCGCATTGGGCGGACCCAGTACTTC	CASSFPRIGRTQYF
TRBV19	TRBJ2-7	NA	NA	TGTGCCAGTAAGGGTTGGACCTACGAGCAGTACTTC	CASKGWTYEQYF
TRBV6-4	TRBJ2-3	TRBD1	NA	TGTGCCAGCAGTGACTTGGGACAGGGCACAGATACGCAGTATTTT	CASSDLGQGTDTQYF